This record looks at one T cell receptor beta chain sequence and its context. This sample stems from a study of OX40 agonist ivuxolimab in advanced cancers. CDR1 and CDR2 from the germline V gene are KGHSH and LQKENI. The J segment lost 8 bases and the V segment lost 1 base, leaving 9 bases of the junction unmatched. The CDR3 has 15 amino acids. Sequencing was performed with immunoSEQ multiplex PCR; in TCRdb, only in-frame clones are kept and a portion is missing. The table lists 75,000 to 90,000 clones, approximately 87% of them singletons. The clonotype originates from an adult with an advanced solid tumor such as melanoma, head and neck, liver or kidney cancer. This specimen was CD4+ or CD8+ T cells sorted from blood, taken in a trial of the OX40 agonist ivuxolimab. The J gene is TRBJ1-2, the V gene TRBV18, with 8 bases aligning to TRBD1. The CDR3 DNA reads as TGTGCCAGCTCACCACTTCCCGCACAGGGGGACGGCTACACCTTC. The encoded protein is CASSPLPAQGDGYTF.